The T cell receptor beta chain described here comes from a study of blood T cell repertoires in COVID-19. V lost 4 bases to trimming and J lost 2 bases, with 8 bases between them. CDR1 is MGHDK and CDR2 is SYGVNS in the germline V gene. The CDR3 covers 13 residues. Assay used: immunoSEQ multiplex PCR; TCRdb lists only in-frame clones, some missing. The profile covers roughly 300,000 clones, with 81% appearing a single time and less than 3% taken by the ten largest. The source is a woman aged 55-70 years with active or convalescent COVID-19. Specimen: peripheral blood. This sequence joins TRBV25-1 and TRBJ1-2, with no clear D. Here the CDR3 reads CASSVSANYGYTF. CDR3 sequence (DNA): TGTGCCAGCAGTGTCAGCGCGAACTATGGCTACACCTTC.